The 20 T cell receptor beta chains below all came from one sample that was sequenced in a study of read filtering for tumor transcriptome and immune sequencing. The library was built from around 400 ng RNA with molecular barcoded adaptors for alpha/delta and beta/gamma chains. Via MiXCR, TCRdb re-called the reads, giving one row per CDR3 protein. The sample has 100,000 to 150,000 distinct CDR3 sequences, roughly 13% seen once; the top ten hold just under 8.5%. Material: a population of CD138-negative cells sorted from bone marrow. The origin of the receptors is a donor older than 35 with multiple myeloma.

This clonotype was counted ten times or more. As DNA, the CDR3 is TGCGCCAGCAGCCAAGGGTCGGGAGAAGAGACCCAGTACTTC. This gives the protein CASSQGSGEETQYF. V usage is TRBV4-1 and J usage is TRBJ2-5; TRBD2 is a possible D gene (6 bases). The V and J ends lost 1 base and 3 bases respectively, with 9 bases between them. Germline CDR1 reads MGHRA; CDR2 reads YSYEKL. The CDR3 loop spans 14 amino acids.

This clonotype was seen repeatedly, ten times or more. The J gene is TRBJ2-6, the V gene TRBV11-2; no firm D call. The V end lost 5 bases, the J end lost 4 bases, and 12 bases lay between the germline ends. Per germline, CDR1 SGHAT and CDR2 FQNNGV. CDR3 length: 15 amino acids. In nucleotides, the CDR3 is TGTGCCAGCAGCGTTGGTACGTCCGGGGCCAACGTCCTGACTTTC. Protein: CASSVGTSGANVLTF.

This clonotype came up many times. V usage is TRBV11-2 and J usage is TRBJ2-2; TRBD1 matches at 9 bases. The CDR3 has 16 amino acids. V shed 1 base and J 6 bases; nucleotides not matched to a gene: 6. Per the germline V gene, CDR1 is SGHAT and CDR2 is FQNNGV. DNA of the CDR3: TGTGCCAGCAGCTTAGCAGGGACAGGGATCGCCGGGGAGCTGTTTTTT. It is translated as CASSLAGTGIAGELFF.

Turning to this clonotype: Given a much more abundant clone one base away, this may be a read error. Lacking the conserved final phenylalanine or tryptophan, this CDR3 likely reflects a read error. This chain links TRBV4-3 with TRBJ2-3, with 7 nucleotides matching TRBD2. The V segment lost 0 bases and the J segment 0 bases; nucleotides outside the gene matches: 3. Per the germline V gene, CDR1 is LGHNA and CDR2 is YSLEER. This CDR3 is built from 16 residues. The CDR3 spells CASSQESSGSTDTQYL. The CDR3 region has the DNA TGCGCCAGCAGCCAAGAATCTAGCGGAAGCACAGATACGCAGTATCTT.

This chain uses TRBV10-2 with TRBJ1-3; D perhaps matches TRBD1 (5 bases). There are 15 residues in the CDR3. Germline V CDR1 and CDR2: WSHSY, SAAADI. V was trimmed by 7 bases and J by 1 base, leaving 14 bases between them. CDR3 nucleotides: TGCGCCAGCATCCCGGGGGAGACTTCTGGAAACACCATATATTTT. Its translation: CASIPGETSGNTIYF.

This clonotype was counted a few times. A much more abundant neighbour one base away suggests this may be a read error. Because the CDR3 is missing its conserved closing phenylalanine or tryptophan, this is likely a read error. The V gene is TRBV29-1, the J gene TRBJ2-3; 16 nucleotides agree with TRBD2. The CDR3 has 18 residues. The junction had 10 bases not matched to a gene; V was cut back by 7 bases and J by 0 bases. Germline V gene data show CDR1 as SQVTM and CDR2 as ANQGSEA. The CDR3 DNA follows: TGCAGCGGCGCGGGACTAGCGGGAGGGCGAGGTAGCACAGATACGCAGTATTTA. Protein: CSGAGLAGGRGSTDTQYL.

This clonotype was detected ten times or more. The chain recombines TRBV5-5 with TRBJ2-2, with 8 bases identical to TRBD2. The CDR3 is 16 amino acids. V lost 4 bases and J lost 0; bases outside the gene matches: 5. Germline V gene lookup returns CDR1 SGHKS and CDR2 YYEKEE (reference sequence). Here the CDR3 DNA reads TGTGCCAGCAGCCGGGCGGGGGGAACGAACACCGGGGAGCTGTTTTTT. This codes for CASSRAGGTNTGELFF.

The count of this clonotype is one. The gene calls are TRBV11-3 and TRBJ2-1, with 10 bases fitting TRBD2. The CDR3 length is 13 residues. V shed 9 bases and J 12 bases; nucleotides not matched to a gene: 11. The V gene's germline CDR1 is SGHNT and CDR2 YENEEA. The CDR3 sequence is CASGLAVGSGQFF. For the CDR3, the DNA is TGTGCCAGTGGACTAGCGGTAGGCAGTGGGCAGTTCTTC.

The chain combines TRBV28 with TRBJ1-3; 8 bases line up with TRBD1. Germline CDR1 is MDHEN and CDR2 is SYDVKM. CDR3 size: 13 residues. V lost 7 bases, J lost 2 bases, and 1 base stayed unmatched. DNA for the CDR3: TGTGCCAGCACACAGGGGGCTGGAAACACCATATATTTT. Its translation: CASTQGAGNTIYF.

As to this clonotype: One end of the junction varies from germline; a read error may be responsible. The chain is built from TRBV20-1 and TRBJ2-7, with 11 bases lining up with TRBD2. The CDR3 consists of 16 residues. Germline V gives CDR1 DFQATT, CDR2 SNEGSKA (reference sequence). The CDR3 DNA reads TGCAGTGCTAGCGGACTAGCGGGTGGATTATCCTACGGGCAGTACTTC. Protein product: CSASGLAGGLSYGQYF.

A remark on this clonotype: As the CDR3 is not closed by the conserved phenylalanine or tryptophan, this likely results from a read error. The chain couples TRBV6-5 to TRBJ2-1, with 9 positions matching TRBD2. In germline, CDR1 is MNHEY, CDR2 SVGAGI. CDR3 length: 17 residues. Germline trimming cut 2 bases from V and 7 bases from J; bases unmatched to any gene: 12. CDR3 sequence: CASSYQILAGEGNEQFY. For the CDR3, the DNA is TGTGCCAGCAGTTACCAGATTTTAGCGGGAGAGGGGAATGAGCAGTTCTAC.

This clonotype was observed a few times. The chain links TRBV11-2 to TRBJ2-1; TRBD1 might be the D (5 bases). Trimming took off 4 bases at V and 1 base at J, with 20 bases between the two ends. The CDR3 covers 18 residues. Germline lookup yields CDR1 SGHAT and CDR2 FQNNGV. CDR3 nucleotide sequence: TGTGCCAGCAGCTCCCGCCGACAGACTGTCCGATCCTACAATGAGCAGTTCTTC. It translates to CASSSRRQTVRSYNEQFF. The complete variable domain, with remaining parts taken from reference TRBV11-2 and TRBJ2-1, reads EAGVAQSPRYKIIEKRQSVAFWCNPISGHATLYWYQQILGQGPKLLIQFQNNGVVDDSQLPKDRFSAERLKGVDSTLKIQPAKLEDSAVYLCASSSRRQTVRSYNEQFFGPGTRLTVL.

This clonotype was detected many times. The J gene is TRBJ2-7, the V gene TRBV27, with D possibly being TRBD1 (6 bases). This CDR3 comprises 14 residues. The V and J ends lost 1 base and 9 bases respectively, with 16 bases between them. Germline assignment: CDR1 MNHEY and CDR2 SMNVEV (reference sequence). CDR3 DNA sequence: TGTGCCAGCAGTTTATTCGACAGGTGGTTGGGGCAGTACTTC. Its translation: CASSLFDRWLGQYF.

Many counts were recorded for this clonotype. This rearrangement joins TRBV29-1 to TRBJ1-4, with 9 bases lining up with TRBD1. The junction had 11 bases not matched to a gene; V was cut back by 5 bases and J by 4 bases. Germline CDR1 reads SQVTM; CDR2 reads ANQGSEA. There are 16 residues in the CDR3. The CDR3 DNA reads TGCAGCGTTCACGGGACAGGGCAGGATCATAATGAAAAACTGTTTTTT. Its protein is CSVHGTGQDHNEKLFF.

Many counts were recorded for this clonotype. The V call is TRBV12-3 or TRBV12-4, the J call TRBJ2-7; TRBD1 agrees at 7 bases. V lost 5 bases and J lost 1; bases outside the gene matches: 2. This CDR3 has 13 amino acids. The CDR3 nucleotides are TGTGCCAGCAGTGTACAGGGGTCCTACGAGCAGTACTTC. Its translation: CASSVQGSYEQYF.

This clonotype was found many times. The rearrangement uses TRBV30 and TRBJ1-1, with 7 bases matching TRBD1. The CDR3 extends over 13 amino acids. Germline-derived CDR1 and CDR2 are GTSNPN and SVGIG (reference sequence). Trimming took 4 bases from V and 3 from J; bases not matched to a gene: 5. CDR3 amino acids: CAWTTGVYTEAFF. CDR3 sequence (DNA): TGTGCCTGGACCACAGGGGTTTACACTGAAGCTTTCTTT.

In this sample, this clonotype turned up many times. The chain couples TRBV5-5 to TRBJ2-1; possibly TRBD2 for D (6 bases). V dropped 2 bases and J dropped 8 bases, with 17 bases sitting between them. The CDR3 length is 15 residues. Looked up from germline, CDR1 is SGHKS and CDR2 is YYEKEE (reference sequence). DNA of the CDR3: TGTGCCAGCAGCTTCTCGGGACTCCTGGGGGATGAGCAGTTCTTC. This encodes CASSFSGLLGDEQFF.

At least ten counts were recorded for this clonotype. V gene TRBV12-3 or TRBV12-4 combines with J gene TRBJ2-2; TRBD2 matches at 7 bases. The CDR3 has 14 residues. V shed 2 bases, J shed 7 bases, and the junction held 4 bases outside the gene matches. CDR3 sequence: CASSLPVAGGELFF. The CDR3 region has the DNA TGTGCCAGCAGTTTACCCGTAGCGGGCGGGGAGCTGTTTTTT.

Ten or more counts support this clonotype. This chain connects TRBV20-1 to TRBJ2-2, with TRBD2 matching 12 bases. J was trimmed by 2 bases and V by 3 bases; bases with no gene match: 1. Germline CDR1 reads DFQATT; CDR2 reads SNEGSKA (reference sequence). The CDR3 length is 15 residues. The chain's CDR3 is CSARGLAGNTGELFF. The CDR3 nucleotides read TGCAGTGCTAGGGGACTAGCGGGTAACACCGGGGAGCTGTTTTTT.

This clonotype was seen a handful of times. This sequence joins TRBV27 and TRBJ2-7; D not certain. Germline CDR1 reads MNHEY; CDR2 reads SMNVEV (reference sequence). This CDR3 is 12 amino acids long. V gave up 8 bases and J gave up 0 bases, with 8 bases separating them. CDR3 nucleotides: TGTGCCAGCCATGGAAGCTCCTACGAGCAGTACTTC. Protein product: CASHGSSYEQYF.